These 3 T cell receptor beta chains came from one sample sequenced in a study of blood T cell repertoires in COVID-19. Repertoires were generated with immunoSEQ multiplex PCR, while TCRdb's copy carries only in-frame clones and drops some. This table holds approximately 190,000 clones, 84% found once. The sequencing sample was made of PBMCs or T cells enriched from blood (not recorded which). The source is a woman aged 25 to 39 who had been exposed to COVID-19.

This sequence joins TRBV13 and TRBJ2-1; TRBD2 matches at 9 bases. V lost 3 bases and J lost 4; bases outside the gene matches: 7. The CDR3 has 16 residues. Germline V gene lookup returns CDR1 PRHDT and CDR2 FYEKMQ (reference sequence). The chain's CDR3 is CASSLGSGGPYNEQFF. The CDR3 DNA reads TGTGCCAGCAGCTTGGGCAGCGGGGGGCCATACAATGAGCAGTTCTTC.

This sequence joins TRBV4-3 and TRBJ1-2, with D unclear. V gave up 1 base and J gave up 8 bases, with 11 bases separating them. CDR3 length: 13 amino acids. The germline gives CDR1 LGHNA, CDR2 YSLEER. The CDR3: CASSQGLLWGYTF. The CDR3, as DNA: TGCGCCAGCAGCCAAGGGCTCCTGTGGGGCTACACCTTC.

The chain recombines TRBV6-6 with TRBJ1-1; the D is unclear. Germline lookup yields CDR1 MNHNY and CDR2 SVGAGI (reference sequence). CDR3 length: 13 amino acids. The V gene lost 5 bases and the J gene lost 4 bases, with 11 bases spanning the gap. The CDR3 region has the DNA TGTGCCAGCAGTAGAGGGTCTGGCACTGAAGCTTTCTTT. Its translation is CASSRGSGTEAFF.